The T cell receptor beta chain described here comes from a study of blood T cell repertoires in COVID-19. V was clipped by 4 bases and J by 5 bases, with 16 bases between them. The CDR3 consists of 15 residues. Germline V gene lookup returns CDR1 SGHKS and CDR2 YYEKEE (reference sequence). The protocol was immunoSEQ multiplex PCR, while the TCRdb copy is restricted to in-frame clones and leaves out a portion. Of 150,000 to 200,000 clones listed, 82% were seen once; the top ten hold around 10%. The clonotype comes from a man in his forties or fifties who had recovered from COVID-19. The rearrangement uses TRBV5-5 and TRBJ1-5; D perhaps matches TRBD1 (6 bases). Sequences were obtained from PBMCs or T cells enriched from blood (not recorded which). The DNA of the CDR3 is TGTGCCAGCAGCCAAATCCAGGGGAGGGATCAGCCCCAGCATTTT. Amino acids: CASSQIQGRDQPQHF.